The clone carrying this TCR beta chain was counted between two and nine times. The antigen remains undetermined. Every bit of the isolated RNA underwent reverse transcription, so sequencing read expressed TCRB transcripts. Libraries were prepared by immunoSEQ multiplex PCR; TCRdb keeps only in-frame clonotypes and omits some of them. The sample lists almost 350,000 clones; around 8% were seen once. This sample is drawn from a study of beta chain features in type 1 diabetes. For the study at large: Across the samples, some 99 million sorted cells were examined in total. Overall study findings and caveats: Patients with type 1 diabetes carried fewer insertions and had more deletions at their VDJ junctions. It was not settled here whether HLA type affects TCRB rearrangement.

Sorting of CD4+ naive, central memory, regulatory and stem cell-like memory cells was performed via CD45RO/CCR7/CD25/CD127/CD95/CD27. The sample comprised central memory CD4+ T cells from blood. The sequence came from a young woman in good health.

The CDR3: CASRNTGELFF. For the CDR3, the DNA is TGTGCCAGCAGAAACACCGGGGAGCTGTTTTTT. V and J are TRBV7-2 and TRBJ2-2; D gene uncertain. Trimming took 6 bases from V and 2 from J, leaving 1 base between them. The germline gives CDR1 SGHTA, CDR2 FQGNSA. The CDR3 length is 11 residues.